This T cell receptor (beta chain) was captured in a study of human T cells and chemical hapten exposure. Time point here: healthy volunteer bleed at 2 weeks. Whole blood, unfractionated, served as the material for total RNA extraction. Per the germline V gene, CDR1 is SEHNR and CDR2 is FQNEAQ (reference sequence). CDR3 length equals 12 residues. Trimming pared 2 bases from V and 14 bases from J, leaving 15 bases between. This clonotype came up many times. As originally analysed: Sampled TCR counts reached a median of roughly 100,000 per sample, with values ranging from about 23,224 to 690,600. TCRdb fed the RACE reads into MiXCR, producing one record per CDR3 protein. TCRdb, rather than the study authors, made the V and J calls. The data show approximately 97,000 distinct CDR3 sequences, with about 10% seen just once and 2.9% held by the top ten.

Sample: whole blood. This receptor was identified in a female donor in good health. Some clones in this sample may be carry-over from other donors' samples. V is TRBV7-9 and J is TRBJ1-2; TRBD1 is a possible D gene (6 bases). The CDR3 DNA sequence: TGTGCCAGCAGCTTATATTTGGGGGGCTGGACCTTC. The encoded protein is CASSLYLGGWTF.